This TCR beta chain was retrieved from a study of cytomegalovirus exposure and HLA in healthy donors. Primers: 60 Vbeta forward and 13 Jbeta reverse. Profiled with immunoSEQ multiplex PCR; TCRdb holds only in-frame clones, not every one. The sample has 160,000 or so clones; around four fifths are singletons. The CDR3 sequence is 11 residues long. CDR1 is DFQATT and CDR2 is SNEGSKA in the germline V gene (reference sequence). V was trimmed by 6 bases and J by 8 bases, leaving 13 bases between them. This clone has a handful of counts. Sample: PBMCs. The clonotype was recovered from a woman aged 18-29 years in good health and CMV-seronegative. The J gene is TRBJ1-2, the V gene TRBV20-1, with D perhaps TRBD1 (5 bases). CDR3 amino acids: CSAWGGEGYTF. The CDR3 nucleotides are TGCAGTGCCTGGGGCGGGGAGGGCTACACCTTC.